This T cell receptor beta chain was captured by sequencing in a study of identical twins (dated by TCRdb to about 2016). A note on the overall study: To test whether fetal clonotypes persist, the study used deep sequencing on TCR alpha and beta repertoires from monozygotic twins, unrelated adults of various ages, and cord blood. To rule out contamination, replicate twin experiments were performed at different times with different library preparation protocols. What the work shows at the level of the full study, not this receptor alone: Abundant cord blood beta clonotypes carried fewer insertions; young adult naive repertoires showed a weaker similar trend, while memory repertoires showed none. Zero-insertion analyses could be partly confounded by invariant T cells such as MAIT and iNKT, although diverse VJ usage argued against such confounding for most clonotypes. Because the same donors could not be followed over many years, conclusions were based on cross-sectional statistical analysis. Compared with coincidental sharing between unrelated individuals, out-of-frame TCR alpha sequences shared between twins had an excess of sequences with low generation probability. In monozygotic twins, recombination models systematically underestimated out-of-frame TCR alpha sharing, but the models matched the sharing seen between unrelated individuals. The excess sharing between twins in beta out-of-frame sequences was weaker because fewer shared sequences reduced the signal-to-noise ratio.

All donors were healthy Caucasians. The twin cohort consisted of three pairs of female monozygotic twins, all aged about 18 to 30 years. Miltenyi CD45RO+ enrichment and human naive T-cell isolation kits were used to isolate memory (CD45RO+) and naive T cells from PBMC. Libraries were constructed by 5' RACE. Sequencer: Illumina HiSeq 2000. A universal primer binding site was added through template switching, and the final cDNA carried a unique molecular identifier so that TCR cDNA molecules could be counted accurately. Specific primers in the conserved constant-segment region were used to synthesize first-strand cDNA for the TCR alpha and beta chains. To control for contamination, every cDNA library was double barcoded, receiving both a SMART-Mk sample barcode and Illumina barcodes. Two successive PCR steps introduced TruSeq adapter sequences along with Illumina sample barcodes. Sequencing of the TCR alpha and beta cDNA libraries was done on the Illumina HiSeq platform using custom primers. As for how the authors treated the data: Unique molecular identifiers were extracted from raw reads with MiGEC, and CDR3 positions were determined with MiXCR. Recombination models were inferred per individual with the repgenHMM and IGoR tools using an EM algorithm. The tcR package in R was used for shared clonotype analysis, with sharing normalized by the product of cloneset sizes. To study raw recombination free of thymic and clonal selection effects, out-of-frame nonproductive sequences were analyzed. The public reads were reanalyzed by TCRdb: fastp trimming at Q25, MiXCR alignment, in-frame beta chains only. Here each entry gathers all rows of one CDR3 protein and keeps the most common genes and DNA. Here the V and J calls rest on TCRdb's processing, not on the authors' analysis. The sample table lists about 220,000 distinct CDR3 sequences, approximately 8.3% of them with a count of one. The ten largest clones add up to just under 2% of the sample.

The sample holds many counts of this clonotype. It lacks a known antigen. Base qualities are not at hand, and no much larger clone is one base apart. The CDR3 runs 14 amino acids, cysteine and phenylalanine included. Here the CDR3 DNA is all that survives: 42 bases in frame from base 1. Deletion took 1 base off V and 10 bases off J, with a span of 14 bases between the germline ends. The germline V gene encodes CDR1 SGHAT and CDR2 FQNNGV. These records were also assigned to another study, of yellow fever vaccine responses in identical twins. Reported in the second study: The authors reported that the T cell response to vaccination in identical twins appeared partly convergent and partly personalized. In identical twins, the study followed T cell clones that responded to the vaccine with precision.

The chain couples TRBV11-2 to TRBJ2-1, with the D gene tentatively TRBD1 or TRBD2, based on 5 matching bases in each. Input material: memory (CD45RO+) T cells sorted from blood. The cell subset or site label for this specimen denotes: CD45RO+ enriched T cells. This clonotype was sampled from a woman aged 18-29 years in good health. The CDR3 region has the sequence CASSLVRPGPEQFF. The base sequence is TGTGCCAGCAGCTTAGTTAGACCGGGACCCGAGCAGTTCTTC.